These 10 T cell receptor beta chains came from one sample sequenced in a study of T cell repertoires in cytomegalovirus infection. TCRdb ran MiXCR on the reads and lists one entry per CDR3 protein. This sample yields approximately 630,000 distinct CDR3 sequences, of which about 24% are seen a single time; 7% to 9% belongs to the top ten. Source material: CD8+ T cells from PBMCs. Every receptor here comes from a human donor in good health (CMV status not recorded). Some clones in this sample may be carry-over from other donors' samples.

V and J are TRBV5-6 and TRBJ1-1; 9 bases match TRBD1. Germline values: CDR1 SGHDT, CDR2 YYEEEE. This CDR3 is 15 amino acids long. Trimming removed 6 bases from V and 5 bases from J; junction bases left unmatched: 11. The CDR3 loop reads CASIIQGALGTEAFF. The DNA of the CDR3 is TGTGCCAGCATCATACAGGGGGCGCTGGGTACTGAAGCTTTCTTT.

The chain couples TRBV15 to TRBJ1-3, with a tentative D call TRBD1 (6 bases). The germline V and J ends were trimmed by 4 bases and 0 bases, with 16 bases remaining between them. The germline CDR1 and CDR2 sequences are LNHNV and YYDKDF (reference sequence). CDR3 size: 17 residues. DNA for the CDR3: TGTGCCACCAGCACGACAGGCCTCGGTCTCTCTGGAAACACCATATATTTT. Translated: CATSTTGLGLSGNTIYF.

This clonotype came up a few times. The chain carries TRBV7-2 and TRBJ2-7, with 7 bases identical to TRBD2. CDR1 is SGHTA, CDR2 FQGNSA, per germline. V lost 1 base, J lost 7 bases, and 4 bases stayed unmatched. The CDR3 has 13 amino acids. CDR3 sequence reads: CASSLDRAGEQYV. The DNA of the CDR3 is TGTGCCAGCAGCTTAGATCGAGCGGGGGAGCAGTACGTC.

The chain links TRBV6-5 to TRBJ2-1, with D uncertain. Trimming removed 1 base at V and 4 bases at J, with 8 bases between. The CDR3 totals 14 residues. In germline, CDR1 is MNHEY, CDR2 SVGAGI. Written as DNA, the CDR3 is TGTGCCAGCAGTTACTTAGGACGGTACAATGAGCAGTTCTTC. Protein: CASSYLGRYNEQFF.

V usage is TRBV20-1 and J usage is TRBJ2-7, with 7 positions matching TRBD1. Trimming took 6 bases from V and 0 from J; bases not matched to a gene: 5. Germline CDR1 reads DFQATT; CDR2 reads SNEGSKA (reference sequence). The CDR3 covers 13 residues. CDR3 bases: TGCAGTGCCCCGGACAGGAGCTCCTACGAGCAGTACGTC. It yields the protein CSAPDRSSYEQYV.

The chain carries TRBV6-6 and TRBJ1-1, with D possibly being TRBD1 (6 bases). This CDR3 spans 14 amino acids. Germline V gene sequence: CDR1 MNHNY, CDR2 SVGAGI (reference sequence). Trimming stripped 2 bases from V and 7 bases from J, with 14 bases between. CDR3: CASSYVAGGYEAFF. DNA for the CDR3: TGTGCCAGCAGTTACGTTGCGGGGGGCTATGAAGCTTTCTTT.

A few counts support this clonotype. This chain joins TRBV6-6 and TRBJ2-7, with TRBD1 matching over 7 bases. The V gene end was trimmed by 6 bases and the J gene end by 0 bases; junction bases not matched to a gene: 11. CDR3 length: 16 residues. The V gene's germline CDR1 is MNHNY and CDR2 SVGAGI (reference sequence). The CDR3 nucleotides read TGTGCCAGCAGCTCGGACAGGTCTAGGATCTCCTACGAGCAGTACGTC. Its protein is CASSSDRSRISYEQYV.

CDR3 sequence: CASSVGDRAQTQYF. The CDR3 DNA sequence: TGTGCCAGCAGCGTAGGGGACAGGGCACAGACGCAGTATTTT. This rearrangement joins TRBV9 to TRBJ2-3; 9 bases are shared with TRBD1. The CDR3 is made up of 14 amino acids. The germline V gene has CDR1 SGDLS and CDR2 YYNGEE. V lost 0 bases, J lost 9 bases, and 5 bases stayed unmatched.

The J gene is TRBJ2-5, the V gene TRBV7-9, with D unresolved. CDR3 size: 13 residues. Between the trimmed V and J ends, which lost 0 bases and 4 bases, there was a span of 6 bases. Germline CDR1 and CDR2: SEHNR and FQNEAQ (reference sequence). This CDR3 is CASSLAPAETQYF. CDR3 coding DNA: TGTGCCAGCAGCTTAGCGCCAGCAGAGACCCAGTACTTC. Filled out from reference TRBV7-9 and TRBJ2-5, the complete variable domain reads DTGVSQNPRHKITKRGQNVTFRCDPISEHNRLYWYRQTLGQGPEFLTYFQNEAQLEKSRLLSDRFSAERPKGSFSTLEIQRTEQGDSAMYLCASSLAPAETQYFGPGTRLLVL.

This clonotype appeared a few times. The chain is built from TRBV5-5 and TRBJ2-2; D is unclear. Deletions cut 9 bases from V and 1 base from J, with 10 bases between. Germline CDR1 and CDR2: SGHKS and YYEKEE (reference sequence). The CDR3 totals 13 residues. The CDR3 here is CATTIVNTGELFF. CDR3 DNA: TGTGCCACCACGATAGTGAACACCGGGGAGCTGTTTTTT.